This entry features one T cell receptor beta chain sequence. This entry comes from a study of technical replicates of blood from four donors. Profiled with immunoSEQ multiplex PCR; TCRdb holds only in-frame clones, not every one. The sample has just under 100,000 clones, 95% seen once. V gave up 1 base and J gave up 2 bases, with 8 bases separating them. The length of the CDR3 is 13 residues. Germline assignment: CDR1 GTSNPN and CDR2 SVGIG (reference sequence). The sample was T cells isolated from PBMCs. The TCR was taken from a human donor in good health. The chain combines TRBV30 with TRBJ1-2; no firm D call. The CDR3 reads CAWSGALNYGYTF. CDR3 nucleotide sequence: TGTGCCTGGAGTGGAGCGCTAAACTATGGCTACACCTTC.